This T cell receptor (beta chain) stems from a study of cytomegalovirus exposure and HLA in healthy donors (TCRdb year 2017). A note on the overall study: An earlier analysis of roughly 500 of the donors reported more than 250 Gb of sequence data and 120 million or so unique TCR beta sequences from some 180 million T cells. An early release that covered 640 HLA-typed donors contained approximately 290 gigabases of sequencing data and 65 million to 100 million unique TCR sequences. Of the 300 to 400 genotyped donors, approximately 80% fell in the genetic ancestry cluster associated with self-reported Caucasian donors. The aim of the study was to test whether cataloging public T cell receptors could identify signatures of past pathogen exposure. The study used immunosequencing to profile the T cell repertoires of some 600 subjects and linked those repertoires to cytomegalovirus serostatus. Besides the first cohort of under 700 subjects, a separate validation cohort made up of roughly 120 different subjects was used. To predict cytomegalovirus infection status, the study brought together high-throughput TCR immunosequencing, statistical association of individual TCRs with disease status, and machine learning. A later analysis re-analyzed previously published TCR beta repertoires from approximately 670 donors and added high-resolution HLA genotyping to study TCR occurrence patterns. In the later analysis, no new phenotypic data were used to find candidate immune exposures; instead, reliance was placed on TCR beta sequences and their occurrence across donors. To decide whether each TCR beta V gene segment behaved as functional or pseudogenic, an earlier analysis of some 540 of the donors relied on high-throughput TCR beta sequencing. Alongside the repertoire data, information on donor age, sex, ethnicity and CMV serostatus was compiled. A later genetic analysis took genome-wide SNP genotypes for about 55% of the roughly 670 donors and used that subset as a discovery cohort. All discovery cohort repertoires had been generated on a single sequencing platform. HLA typing covered class I and class II loci at four-digit resolution. The number of donors typed differed by locus, with roughly 629-640 for A, B, C, DRB1 and DQB1, over 500 for DQA1, under 610 for DPA1, and roughly 450 for DPB1. Because of strong linkage in the cohort, five DR-DQ haplotypes were treated as single units for association and clustering. Among some 400 genotyped donors of the cohort, an average of around 250,000 unique TCR beta nucleotide sequences was sequenced per donor, of which roughly 17% were non-productive. Summary of the overall study and its limitations: Some IMGT-functional V segments, including TRBV6-2 and TRBV6-3, could not be distinguished by the 87-base-pair reads and were therefore excluded. Assigning TCR associations to individual alleles was difficult when HLA alleles, especially DR and DQ, strongly co-occurred. It was suggested by the authors that the approach could potentially be generalized to other disease states and immunological phenotypes. In a later analysis, HLA-associated TCR beta chains showed more clonal expansion and lower generation probabilities than non-associated chains that were equally common. A later genetic analysis associated a missense DCLRE1C variant with V-gene and J-gene trimming of TCR beta chains, and an independent cohort replicated the association. Broadly in line with IMGT annotations, most TCR beta V segments showed up in productive rearrangements about 90% or about 30% of the time in an earlier analysis of approximately 640 of the donors. Most CMV-associated TCR beta chains appeared to be HLA-restricted in a later analysis, and the HLA associations seemed to be driven largely by CMV exposure. Most TCR sequences were observed very rarely across donors, whereas some public TCRs were present in many individuals. Because HLA typing was unavailable for some donors at each locus, only the typed subset was used in association tests. A further reported finding was that TCR beta sequences accurately predicted the HLA-A and HLA-B alleles for most subjects in the first cohort. Roughly uniform sequencing depth across donors was assumed in presence/absence analyses, although this assumption may not hold. In this cohort, only TCR beta chains were sequenced, and detectable features were limited by the absence of alpha or paired-chain data. In a later analysis, TCR association rates were found to vary across HLA loci, with the most associated TCRs seen for DRB1 alleles and the fewest for HLA-C alleles. In both the original and validation cohorts, the classifier was reported to diagnose cytomegalovirus status with high specificity and sensitivity. In a later genetic analysis, fewer N-insertions in productive TCRs were reported among donors in an Asian-associated ancestry cluster than the approximately 630-donor mean. A cluster of highly shared sequence variants was judged likely to represent a technical artifact of the sequencing pipeline. The study listed 170 or so TCR beta chains as associated with cytomegalovirus. Over 15 rarely observed V segments, including chromosome 9 orphons, were excluded from the earlier analysis of several hundred of the donors because counts were too low. At a false discovery rate of 0.05, a later analysis linked approximately 18,000 TCR beta sequences to specific HLA alleles. Immune exposure information for the cohort was limited to CMV serostatus. A few of the identified cytomegalovirus-associated TCR beta chains were confirmed in vitro to be specific for cytomegalovirus antigens. Linkage disequilibrium might explain the correlated functional status among segregating V segments, but an unknown experimental factor could not be excluded. In a later analysis, several top co-occurrence clusters were reported to appear linked to parvovirus B19, influenza, CMV and Epstein-Barr virus.

Library prep was done by the immunoSEQ multiplex PCR assay. A mixture of 60 forward primers for TCR Vbeta segments and 13 reverse primers for TCR Jbeta segments was used in the multiplex PCR. The CDR3 region of rearranged TCR beta genes was amplified from genomic DNA by a multiplex PCR assay. Amplified TCR beta libraries were sequenced as 87-base-pair reads on the Illumina HiSeq System. Under the source paper's analysis protocol: A later analysis tallied roughly 76 million unique TCR beta chains across the 700 or so repertoires, and approximately 9.9 million of those chains were shared by two or more donors. To remove PCR and sequencing errors, raw reads were error-corrected and collapsed into unique sequences using a nearest-neighbor algorithm that merged closely related sequences. V, D and J gene segments were assigned by aligning CDR3 sequences to IMGT reference sequences. For a sequence to be retained, a match of at least six nucleotides was required to both a V gene segment and a J gene segment. A rearrangement was called productive if the CDR3 had no stop codons and remained in frame with V and J, and every other rearrangement was called non-productive. CDR3 was defined by IMGT convention, running from the second conserved V-encoded cysteine to the conserved J-encoded phenylalanine. In an earlier analysis of just under 600 of the donors, sequences lacking an unambiguous match to a single V gene segment were excluded. An earlier analysis of fewer than 750 of the donors classified V segments as functional when productive rearrangements were above 56.7% and as segregating when the standard deviation between donors was above 5%. A statistical classification framework was built for diagnosing cytomegalovirus status from the catalog of TCR beta chain sequences. A later analysis assigned V and J genes by comparing TCR nucleotide sequences with IMGT/GENE-DB human TR gene sequences. In a later analysis, CDR3 sequences and most-parsimonious VDJ recombination scenarios were assigned using the TCRdist pipeline. In a later analysis, every TCR beta chain was defined by the combination of its CDR3 amino acid sequence and its V-gene family, and reads without a unique V-gene family were dropped. To address suspected cross-contamination and a sequencing artifact, a later analysis removed approximately 590 highly shared, low-generation-probability nucleotide sequences. For each public chain, a later analysis derived a clonal expansion index from normalized ranks of inferred template counts within each repertoire. A later analysis computed generation probabilities with a VDJ recombination model fitted to out-of-frame rearrangements, and checked the results against IGoR. In a later analysis, hypergeometric tests were used to score TCR-TCR, TCR-HLA and TCR-CMV co-occurrence, with a repertoire-size bias correction applied to TCR pairs. In a later analysis, false discovery rates were estimated by permuting HLA or CMV assignments 20 times. In a later analysis, co-occurring TCRs were grouped using DBSCAN, and TCRdist sequence similarity was added for clustering within HLA-allele-positive subsets. For co-occurrence clustering, repertoires with fewer than 30,000 or more than 120,000 public chains were excluded, along with roughly 5 repertoires with anomalous nucleotide sharing. Sourced from immuneACCESS, this table was stored by TCRdb with only in-frame sequences that have V and J called. A share of the clones is absent; for the studies checked, an unresolved V gene accounts for under half, and the remainder has no known explanation. D and trimming come from the DNA, and the V and J calls and clone size come from that table. The sample table shows roughly 160,000 clones, and around 73% are seen once. Around 5% of the sample is held by the ten biggest clonotypes.

CDR1 and CDR2, looked up from the germline V gene, are SGHTA and FQGNSA. V lost 5 bases and J lost 4 bases; the stretch between them is 10 bases long. Spanning cysteine to phenylalanine, the CDR3 consists of 13 amino acids. Kept here is only the CDR3 DNA, which spans 39 bases and is read in frame from base 1. Remarks on this clone: Its antigen is not yet known. There are no base qualities to consult, and no much larger clone falls within one base.

The cohort was made up of 650 to 700 healthy bone marrow donors. At the time of sampling, all cohort members were nominally healthy, though unrecorded immune exposures were likely present. The donor was CMV seropositive and was included in the group of 250 to 350 seropositive cohort members. Each donor provided a peripheral blood sample, and peripheral blood mononuclear cells were used for TCR beta sequencing. Genomic DNA extraction from the blood cell samples was performed with the Qiagen DNeasy Blood Extraction Kit. The receptor comes from a woman aged 18-29 years in good health and CMV-seropositive. The specimen sequenced was PBMCs. The chain employs TRBV7-2 and TRBJ2-3, and possibly TRBD1, on 5 matching bases. The DNA reads as follows: TGTGCCAGCAGCACGACAGAACCAGATACGCAGTATTTT. It encodes CASSTTEPDTQYF.